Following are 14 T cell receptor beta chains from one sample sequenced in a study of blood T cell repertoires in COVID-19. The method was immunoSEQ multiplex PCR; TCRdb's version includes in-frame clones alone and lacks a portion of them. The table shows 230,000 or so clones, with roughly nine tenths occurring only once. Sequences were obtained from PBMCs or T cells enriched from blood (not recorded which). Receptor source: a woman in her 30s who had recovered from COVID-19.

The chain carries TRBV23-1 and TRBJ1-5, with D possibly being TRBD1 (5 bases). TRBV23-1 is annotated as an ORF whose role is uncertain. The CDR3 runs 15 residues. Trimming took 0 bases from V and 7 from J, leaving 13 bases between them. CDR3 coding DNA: TGCGCCAGCAGTCAATCGGGCAGGGTTTGCCAGCCCCAGCATTTT. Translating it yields CASSQSGRVCQPQHF.

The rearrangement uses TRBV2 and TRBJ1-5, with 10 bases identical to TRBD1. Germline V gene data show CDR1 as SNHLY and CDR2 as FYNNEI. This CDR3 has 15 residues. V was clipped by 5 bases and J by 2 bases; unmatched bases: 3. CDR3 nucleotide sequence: TGTGCCAGCAGTCTTGGGACAGGGGGCAATCAGCCCCAGCATTTT. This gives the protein CASSLGTGGNQPQHF.

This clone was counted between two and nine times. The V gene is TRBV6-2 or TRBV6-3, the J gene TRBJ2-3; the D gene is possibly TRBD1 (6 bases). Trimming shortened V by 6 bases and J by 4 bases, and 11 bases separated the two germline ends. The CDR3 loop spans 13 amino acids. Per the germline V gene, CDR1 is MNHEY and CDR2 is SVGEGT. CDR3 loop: CASSPDSSDTQYF. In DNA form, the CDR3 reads TGTGCCAGCAGCCCGGACAGCTCAGATACGCAGTATTTT.

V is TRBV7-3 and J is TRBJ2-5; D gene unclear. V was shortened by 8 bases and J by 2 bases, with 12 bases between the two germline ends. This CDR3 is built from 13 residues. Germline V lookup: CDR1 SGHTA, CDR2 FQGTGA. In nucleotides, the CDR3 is TGTGCCAGCGCTGTAGGAGCTCAAGAGACCCAGTACTTC. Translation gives CASAVGAQETQYF. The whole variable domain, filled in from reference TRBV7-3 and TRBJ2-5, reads GAGVSQTPSNKVTEKGKYVELRCDPISGHTALYWYRQSLGQGPEFLIYFQGTGAADDSGLPNDRFFAVRPEGSVSTLKIQRTERGDSAVYLCASAVGAQETQYFGPGTRLLVL.

The CDR3: CASSRTSGRIIGELFF. The CDR3 DNA follows: TGCGCCAGCAGCCGGACTAGCGGGAGGATTATTGGGGAGCTGTTTTTT. This chain uses TRBV4-3 with TRBJ2-2, with TRBD2 matching 14 bases. The V gene end was trimmed by 4 bases and the J gene end by 8 bases; junction bases not matched to a gene: 6. CDR3 size: 16 residues. From germline, CDR1 is LGHNA and CDR2 YSLEER.

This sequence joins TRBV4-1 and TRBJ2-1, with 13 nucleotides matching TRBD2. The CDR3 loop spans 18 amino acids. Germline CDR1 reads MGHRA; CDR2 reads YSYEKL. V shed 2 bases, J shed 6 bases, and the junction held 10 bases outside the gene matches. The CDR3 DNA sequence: TGCGCCAGCAGCCAACCTACTAGCGGGGGGGCCTTTTCCAATGAGCAGTTCTTC. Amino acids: CASSQPTSGGAFSNEQFF.

Here the CDR3 DNA reads TGTGCCAGCAGCTCGGGACTATATGATGAGCAGTTCTTC. Translated: CASSSGLYDEQFF. The chain employs TRBV5-6 and TRBJ2-1, with TRBD2 matching over 7 bases. CDR3 length: 13 residues. V was clipped by 3 bases and J by 8 bases; unmatched bases: 5. Germline loops: CDR1 SGHDT, CDR2 YYEEEE.

CDR3 sequence: CASSATQGVPAIEQYF. DNA for the CDR3: TGTGCCAGCAGCGCGACACAGGGAGTCCCCGCAATCGAGCAGTACTTC. The chain is built from TRBV5-6 and TRBJ2-7; D perhaps matches TRBD1 (6 bases). This CDR3 contains 16 residues. Trimming removed 4 bases at V and 6 bases at J, with 23 bases between. Germline assignment: CDR1 SGHDT and CDR2 YYEEEE.

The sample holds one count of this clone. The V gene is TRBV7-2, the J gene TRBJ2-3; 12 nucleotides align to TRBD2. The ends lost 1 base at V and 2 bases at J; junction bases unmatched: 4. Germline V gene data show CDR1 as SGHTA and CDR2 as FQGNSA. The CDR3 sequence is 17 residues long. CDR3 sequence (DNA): TGTGCCAGCAGCTTAGACCTAGCGGGGGGGTCCACAGATACGCAGTATTTT. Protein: CASSLDLAGGSTDTQYF.

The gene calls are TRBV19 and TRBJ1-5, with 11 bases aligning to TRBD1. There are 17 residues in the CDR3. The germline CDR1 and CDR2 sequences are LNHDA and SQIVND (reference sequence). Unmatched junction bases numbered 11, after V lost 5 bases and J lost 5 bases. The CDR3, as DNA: TGTGCCAGTAGTTCCACGGTTGGGACAGGGGGTTATCAGCCCCAGCATTTT. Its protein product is CASSSTVGTGGYQPQHF.

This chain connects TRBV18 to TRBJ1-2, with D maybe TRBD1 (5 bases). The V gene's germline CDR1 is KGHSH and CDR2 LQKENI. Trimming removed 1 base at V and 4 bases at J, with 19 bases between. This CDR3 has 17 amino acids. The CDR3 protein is CASSPRQQGTTAYGYTF. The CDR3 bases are TGTGCCAGCTCACCACGGCAGCAGGGCACCACCGCCTATGGCTACACCTTC.

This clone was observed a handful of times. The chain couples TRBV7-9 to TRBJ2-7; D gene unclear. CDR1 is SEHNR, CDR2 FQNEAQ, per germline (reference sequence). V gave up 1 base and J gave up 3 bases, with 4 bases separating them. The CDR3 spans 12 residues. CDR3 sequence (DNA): TGTGCCAGCAGCTTAGTCCACTACGAGCAGTACTTC. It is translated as CASSLVHYEQYF.

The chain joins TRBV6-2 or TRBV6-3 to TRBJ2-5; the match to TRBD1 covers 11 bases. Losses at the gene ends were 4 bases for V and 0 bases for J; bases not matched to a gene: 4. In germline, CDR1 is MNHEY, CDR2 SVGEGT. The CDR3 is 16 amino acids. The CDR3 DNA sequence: TGTGCCAGCAGTTCCCGGGACAGGGGGTACCAAGAGACCCAGTACTTC. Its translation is CASSSRDRGYQETQYF.

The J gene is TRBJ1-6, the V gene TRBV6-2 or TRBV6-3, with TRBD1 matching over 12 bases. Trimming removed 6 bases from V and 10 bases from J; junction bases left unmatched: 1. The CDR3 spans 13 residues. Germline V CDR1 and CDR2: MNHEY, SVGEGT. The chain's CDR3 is CASSGTGGSPLHF. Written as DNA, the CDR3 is TGTGCCAGCAGCGGGACAGGGGGCTCACCCCTCCACTTT.